The present TCR beta chain was sequenced within a study of blood T cell repertoires in COVID-19. Study at large: Acute and convalescent COVID-19 samples came from the United States, Italy and Spain. PBMCs, B-cell-depleted T cells, or T cells provided the cDNA or gDNA that made up the material.

CDR1 and CDR2 from the germline V gene are LNHDA and SQIVND (reference sequence). The CDR3 runs 16 residues. V gave up 3 bases and J gave up 2 bases, with 16 bases separating them. Authors' processing steps: The assay estimated nucleated cells by amplifying reference gene primers. Repertoires were generated with immunoSEQ multiplex PCR, while TCRdb's copy carries only in-frame clones and drops some. Clone size and the V and J calls come from that table; the DNA yielded D and trimming. The data hold around 290,000 clones, with about 90% observed a single time. This clone was seen only a few times. This TCR was recovered from a woman aged 45-60 years who had recovered from COVID-19. The chain carries TRBV19 and TRBJ1-1; no firm D call. Sequences were obtained from peripheral blood. The CDR3 loop reads CASSMDWGGGNTEAFF. DNA for the CDR3: TGTGCCAGTAGTATGGACTGGGGAGGAGGAAACACTGAAGCTTTCTTT. The entire variable domain, with the rest obtained from reference TRBV19 and TRBJ1-1, is as follows: DGGITQSPKYLFRKEGQNVTLSCEQNLNHDAMYWYRQDPGQGLRLIYYSQIVNDFQKGDIAEGYSVSREKKESFPLTVTSAQKNPTAFYLCASSMDWGGGNTEAFFGQGTRLTVV.